This is a list of T cell receptor beta chains from one sample in a study of blood T cell repertoires in COVID-19. This table comes from immunoSEQ multiplex PCR, and its TCRdb copy is limited to in-frame clones, with some not included. This table has fewer than 250,000 clones, about 82% appearing once. Material for sequencing was peripheral blood. These receptor sequences come from a woman in her sixties with active or convalescent COVID-19. Each CDR3 is given with its conserved first and last residue. The D gene is left open where the match is weak. Some rows have no size entry. The others give once, few or many, or a class for an expanded clone.

cdr3_nt | cdr3_aa | clone_size | j_call | v_call | d_call
TGCAGTGCTAGTAGTCGGGGGGTTCGGAATGAGCAGTTCTTC | CSASSRGVRNEQFF | - | TRBJ2-1 | TRBV20-1 | TRBD2
TGTGCCAGCAGCTCGAGCCGGACTAGCTTCCACAATGAGCAGTTCTTC | CASSSSRTSFHNEQFF | - | TRBJ2-1 | TRBV5-4 | TRBD2
TGTGCCAGCTCACCGAGGCCAGCGGGGCCCGGTCTTACGCAGTATTTT | CASSPRPAGPGLTQYF | - | TRBJ2-3 | TRBV18 | TRBD2
TGTGCCAGCAGTTTCGCCCCTAGTGAGACCCAGTACTTC | CASSFAPSETQYF | - | TRBJ2-5 | TRBV12-3/TRBV12-4 | -
TGTGCCAGCAGCTCTAACAGGGGTTCCTATGGCTACACCTTC | CASSSNRGSYGYTF | - | TRBJ1-2 | TRBV5-4 | TRBD1
TGTGCCAGCAGCCCCGGGACAGGGGGCGCGGGCTATGGCTACACCTTC | CASSPGTGGAGYGYTF | - | TRBJ1-2 | TRBV9 | TRBD1
TGTGCCAGTAGTACGAGGGTCGCGTTAGTGCAGTACTTC | CASSTRVALVQYF | - | TRBJ2-7 | TRBV19 | -
TGTGCCAGCAACCGTGGGGGGGGGTTCACTGAAGCTTTCTTT | CASNRGGGFTEAFF | - | TRBJ1-1 | TRBV5-5 | -
TGTGCCAGCAGCCAGGACAGGGCCCAAGCTTTCTTT | CASSQDRAQAFF | large | TRBJ1-1 | TRBV14 | TRBD1
TGCAGTGCTAGGTCATCAGGCTACACCTTC | CSARSSGYTF | - | TRBJ1-2 | TRBV20-1 | -
TGTGCCTGGAACCGGGACAGGGGGGGACCGAACACTGAAGCTTTCTTT | CAWNRDRGGPNTEAFF | - | TRBJ1-1 | TRBV30 | TRBD1
TGCGCCAGCAGCTTTGAGACAGGGGGCGGCGAGCAGTACTTC | CASSFETGGGEQYF | many | TRBJ2-7 | TRBV5-1 | TRBD1
TGTGCCAGCAGTGGCAGGGGAAACATTCAGTACTTC | CASSGRGNIQYF | - | TRBJ2-4 | TRBV25-1 | -
TGTGCCATCAGCCTAGCGGGAGAAACCTACAATGAGCAGTTCTTC | CAISLAGETYNEQFF | - | TRBJ2-1 | TRBV10-3 | TRBD2
TGTGCCAGCAGCTTGGGAGGAGGCGCGGAACCTGCGGATACGCAGTATTTT | CASSLGGGAEPADTQYF | once | TRBJ2-3 | TRBV5-8 | -
TGTGCCAGCAGCTTGACGGACCCAGGGACAGGGATTTACAATGAGCAGTTCTTC | CASSLTDPGTGIYNEQFF | once | TRBJ2-1 | TRBV5-6 | TRBD1
TGTGCCAGCGGTATGGGCAGATACATGAACACTGAAGCTTTCTTT | CASGMGRYMNTEAFF | once | TRBJ1-1 | TRBV2 | -
TGTGCCAGCAGCCAAGACACAGGGCAGCCCCAGCATTTT | CASSQDTGQPQHF | - | TRBJ1-5 | TRBV3-1/TRBV3-2 | -
TGTGCCAGCAGCTTAATGGGGGGACAGGGCTATGGCTACACCTTC | CASSLMGGQGYGYTF | once | TRBJ1-2 | TRBV7-9 | TRBD1
TGTGCCAGCAGCCCACAGGACAGGGGGGGAATGAACACTGAAGCTTTCTTT | CASSPQDRGGMNTEAFF | - | TRBJ1-1 | TRBV7-9 | TRBD1
TGTGCCAGCAGACCCGGACAGGGGGATCAGCCCCAGCATTTT | CASRPGQGDQPQHF | once | TRBJ1-5 | TRBV6-6 | TRBD1
TGTGCCAGCAGCAGAGGCAGGGTGAACACCGGGGAGCTGTTTTTT | CASSRGRVNTGELFF | - | TRBJ2-2 | TRBV21-1 | -
TGTGCCAGCTCACCCCCGACAGGAGGGAACACCGGGGAGCTGTTTTTT | CASSPPTGGNTGELFF | - | TRBJ2-2 | TRBV18 | -
TGCGCCAGCAGCATACAGGGCCGCACAGATACGCAGTATTTT | CASSIQGRTDTQYF | - | TRBJ2-3 | TRBV5-1 | -
TGTGCCAGCAGCTGGGGGACAGATAACTATGGCTACACCTTC | CASSWGTDNYGYTF | once | TRBJ1-2 | TRBV7-8 | TRBD1
TGTGCCACCCGCGGGACTAGCGGATCAGATACGCAGTATTTT | CATRGTSGSDTQYF | - | TRBJ2-3 | TRBV10-3 | TRBD2
TGCGCCAGCAGCCGCTCCTGGCTGGCTTCGGGAAACACCATATATTTT | CASSRSWLASGNTIYF | - | TRBJ1-3 | TRBV5-1 | -
TGTGCCAGCAGCTTGTCCAACAATCAGCCCCAGCATTTT | CASSLSNNQPQHF | - | TRBJ1-5 | TRBV5-5 | -
TGTGCCAGCAGCTTAGTAGAACCCGTCTCTGGAAACACCATATATTTT | CASSLVEPVSGNTIYF | - | TRBJ1-3 | TRBV7-8 | -
TGCGCCAGCAGCCAGCGGGGGGGAGGCACCGGGGAGCTGTTTTTT | CASSQRGGGTGELFF | - | TRBJ2-2 | TRBV5-1 | TRBD2
TGTGCCAGCAGGGACAGGGGGCAGGTAAAACTGTTTTTT | CASRDRGQVKLFF | - | TRBJ1-4 | TRBV28 | TRBD1